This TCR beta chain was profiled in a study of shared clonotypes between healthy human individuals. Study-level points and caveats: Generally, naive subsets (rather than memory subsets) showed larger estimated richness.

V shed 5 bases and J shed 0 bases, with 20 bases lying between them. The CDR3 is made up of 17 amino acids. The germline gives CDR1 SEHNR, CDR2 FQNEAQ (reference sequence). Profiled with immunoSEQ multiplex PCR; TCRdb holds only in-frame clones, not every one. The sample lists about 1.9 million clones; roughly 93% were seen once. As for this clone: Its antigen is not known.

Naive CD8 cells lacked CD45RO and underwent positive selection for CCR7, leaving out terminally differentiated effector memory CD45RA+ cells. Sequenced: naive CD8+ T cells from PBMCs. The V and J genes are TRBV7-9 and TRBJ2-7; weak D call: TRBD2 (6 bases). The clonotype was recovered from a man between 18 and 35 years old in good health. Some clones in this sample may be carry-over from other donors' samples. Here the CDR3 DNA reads TGTGCCAGCAGCCCCTACCTCGCGGGATTCGCCTCCTACGAGCAGTACTTC. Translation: CASSPYLAGFASYEQYF.